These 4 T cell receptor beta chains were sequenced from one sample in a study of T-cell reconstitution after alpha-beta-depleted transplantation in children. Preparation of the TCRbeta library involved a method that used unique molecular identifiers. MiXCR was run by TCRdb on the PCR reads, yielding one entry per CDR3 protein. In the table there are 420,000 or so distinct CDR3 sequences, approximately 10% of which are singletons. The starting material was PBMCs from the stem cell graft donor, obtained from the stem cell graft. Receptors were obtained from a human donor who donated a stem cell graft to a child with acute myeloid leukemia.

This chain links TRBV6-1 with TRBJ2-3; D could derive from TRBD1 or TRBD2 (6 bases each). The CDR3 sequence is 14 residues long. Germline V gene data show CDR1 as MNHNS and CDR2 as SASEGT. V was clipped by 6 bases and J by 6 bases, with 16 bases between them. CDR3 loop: CASRRSGAGDTQYF. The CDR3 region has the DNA TGTGCCAGCAGGAGGTCGGGGGCCGGGGATACGCAGTATTTT.

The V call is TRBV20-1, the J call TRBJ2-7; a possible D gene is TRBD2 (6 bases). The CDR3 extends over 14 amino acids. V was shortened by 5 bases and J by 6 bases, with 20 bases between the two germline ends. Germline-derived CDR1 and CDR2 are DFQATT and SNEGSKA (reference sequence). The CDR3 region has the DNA TGCAGTGCTGACATGGGACGGGGAGGTTCCGAGCAGTACTTC. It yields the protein CSADMGRGGSEQYF.

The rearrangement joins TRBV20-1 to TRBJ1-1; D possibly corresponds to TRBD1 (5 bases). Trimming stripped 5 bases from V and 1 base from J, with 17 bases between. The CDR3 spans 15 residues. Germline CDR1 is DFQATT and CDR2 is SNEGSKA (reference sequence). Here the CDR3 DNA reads TGCAGTGCTCGGGTATCGGGACGTCGGAACACTGAAGCTTTCTTT. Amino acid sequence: CSARVSGRRNTEAFF.

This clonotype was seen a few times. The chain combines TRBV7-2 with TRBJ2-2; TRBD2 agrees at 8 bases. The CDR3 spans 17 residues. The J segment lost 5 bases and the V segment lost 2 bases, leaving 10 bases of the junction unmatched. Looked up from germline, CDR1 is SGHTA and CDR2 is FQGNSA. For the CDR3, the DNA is TGTGCCAGCAGCTTATGGGATAGCGGGGAAAGAACCGGGGAGCTGTTTTTT. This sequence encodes CASSLWDSGERTGELFF.